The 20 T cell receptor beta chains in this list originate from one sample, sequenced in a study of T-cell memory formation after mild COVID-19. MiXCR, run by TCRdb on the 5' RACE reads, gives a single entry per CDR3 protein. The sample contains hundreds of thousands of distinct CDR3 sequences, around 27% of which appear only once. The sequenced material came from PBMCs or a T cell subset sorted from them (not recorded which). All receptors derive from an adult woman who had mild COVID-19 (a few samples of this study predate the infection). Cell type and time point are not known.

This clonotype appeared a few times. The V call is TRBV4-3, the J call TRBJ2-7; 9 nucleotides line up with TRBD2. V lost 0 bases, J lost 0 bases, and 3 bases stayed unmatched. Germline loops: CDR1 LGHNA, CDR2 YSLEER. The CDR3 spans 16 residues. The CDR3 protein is CASSQDRGRGSYEQYF. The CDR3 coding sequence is TGCGCCAGCAGCCAAGATCGCGGGAGGGGCTCCTACGAGCAGTACTTC.

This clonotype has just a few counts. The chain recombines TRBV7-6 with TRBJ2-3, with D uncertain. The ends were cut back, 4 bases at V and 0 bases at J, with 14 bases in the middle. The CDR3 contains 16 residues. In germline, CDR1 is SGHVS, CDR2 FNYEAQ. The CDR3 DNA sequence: TGTGCCAGCAGCTCTCGGGCCTCCCGCAGCACAGATACGCAGTATTTT. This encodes CASSSRASRSTDTQYF.

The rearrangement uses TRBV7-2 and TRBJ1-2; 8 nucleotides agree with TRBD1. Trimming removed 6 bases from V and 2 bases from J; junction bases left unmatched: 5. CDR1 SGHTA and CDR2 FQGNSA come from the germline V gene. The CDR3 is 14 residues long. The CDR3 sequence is CASSGQGANYGYTF. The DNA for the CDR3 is TGTGCCAGCAGTGGGCAGGGGGCAAACTATGGCTACACCTTC.

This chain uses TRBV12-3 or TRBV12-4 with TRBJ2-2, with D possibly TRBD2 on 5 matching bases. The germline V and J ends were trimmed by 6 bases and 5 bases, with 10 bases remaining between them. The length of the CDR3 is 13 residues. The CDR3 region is CASRSGITGELFF. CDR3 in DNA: TGTGCCAGCAGGTCGGGAATAACCGGGGAGCTGTTTTTT.

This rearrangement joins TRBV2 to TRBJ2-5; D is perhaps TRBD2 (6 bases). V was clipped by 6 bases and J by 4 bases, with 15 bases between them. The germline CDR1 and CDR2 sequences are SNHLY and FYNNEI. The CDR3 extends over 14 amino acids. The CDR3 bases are TGTGCCAGCAGGGGCCTGGGACTCGGAGAGACCCAGTACTTC. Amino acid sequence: CASRGLGLGETQYF.

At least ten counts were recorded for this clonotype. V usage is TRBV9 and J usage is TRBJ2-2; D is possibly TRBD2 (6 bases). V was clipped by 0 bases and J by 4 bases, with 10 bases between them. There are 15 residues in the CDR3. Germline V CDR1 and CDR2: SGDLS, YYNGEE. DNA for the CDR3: TGTGCCAGCAGCGTAGGGATGGAGGGCACCGGGGAGCTGTTTTTT. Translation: CASSVGMEGTGELFF.

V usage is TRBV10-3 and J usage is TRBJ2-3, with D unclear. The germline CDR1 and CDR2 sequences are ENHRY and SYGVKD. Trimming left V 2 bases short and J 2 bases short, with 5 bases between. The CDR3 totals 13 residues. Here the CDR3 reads CAISEGYTDTQYF. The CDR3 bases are TGTGCCATCAGTGAGGGCTACACAGATACGCAGTATTTT.

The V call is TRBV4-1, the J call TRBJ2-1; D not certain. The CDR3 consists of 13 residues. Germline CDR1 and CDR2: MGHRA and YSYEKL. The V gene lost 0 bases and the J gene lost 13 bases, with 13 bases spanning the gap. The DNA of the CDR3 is TGCGCCAGCAGCCAAGATCTCGGAGTGCTCCAGTTCTTC. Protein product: CASSQDLGVLQFF.

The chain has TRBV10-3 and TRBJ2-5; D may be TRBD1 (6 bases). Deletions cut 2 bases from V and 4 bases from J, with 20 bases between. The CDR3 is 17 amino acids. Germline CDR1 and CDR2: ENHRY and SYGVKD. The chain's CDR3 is CAISEGWDMTGRETQYF. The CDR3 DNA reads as TGTGCCATCAGTGAGGGATGGGACATGACGGGGCGAGAGACCCAGTACTTC.

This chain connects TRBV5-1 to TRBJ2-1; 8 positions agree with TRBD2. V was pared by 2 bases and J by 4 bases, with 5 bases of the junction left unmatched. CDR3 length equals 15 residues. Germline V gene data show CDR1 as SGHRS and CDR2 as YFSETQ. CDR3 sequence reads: CASSFPGGPYNEQFF. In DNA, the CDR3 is TGCGCCAGCAGCTTCCCGGGGGGGCCTTACAATGAGCAGTTCTTC.

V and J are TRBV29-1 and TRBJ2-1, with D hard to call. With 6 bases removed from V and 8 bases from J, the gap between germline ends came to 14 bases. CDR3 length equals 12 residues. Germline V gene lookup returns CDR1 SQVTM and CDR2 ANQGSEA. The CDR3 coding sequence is TGCAGCGTCCCTCTCGTGGCCGATGAGCAGTTCTTC. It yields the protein CSVPLVADEQFF.

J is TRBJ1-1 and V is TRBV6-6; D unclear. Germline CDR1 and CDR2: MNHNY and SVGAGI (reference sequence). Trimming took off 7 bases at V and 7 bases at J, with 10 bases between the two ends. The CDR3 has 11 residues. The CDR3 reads CASTHGDEAFF. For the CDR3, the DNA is TGTGCCAGCACCCACGGGGATGAAGCTTTCTTT.

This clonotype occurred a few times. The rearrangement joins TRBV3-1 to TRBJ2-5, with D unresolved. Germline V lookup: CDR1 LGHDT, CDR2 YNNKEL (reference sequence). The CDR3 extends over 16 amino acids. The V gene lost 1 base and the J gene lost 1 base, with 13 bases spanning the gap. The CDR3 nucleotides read TGTGCCAGCAGCCAAGTCTATGGGGTCCCCCAAGAGACCCAGTACTTC. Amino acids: CASSQVYGVPQETQYF.

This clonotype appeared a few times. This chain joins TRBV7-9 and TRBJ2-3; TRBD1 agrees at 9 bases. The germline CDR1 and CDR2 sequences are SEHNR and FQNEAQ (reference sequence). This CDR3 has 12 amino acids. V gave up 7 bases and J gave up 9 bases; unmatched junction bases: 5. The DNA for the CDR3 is TGTGCCAGCACCTCCGACAGGGGGACGCAGTATTTT. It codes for CASTSDRGTQYF.

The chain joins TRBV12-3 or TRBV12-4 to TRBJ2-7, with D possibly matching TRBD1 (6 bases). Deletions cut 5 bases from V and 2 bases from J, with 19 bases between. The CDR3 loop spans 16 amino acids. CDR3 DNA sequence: TGTGCCAGCAGTACGCAAGGGTCGGACAGTCCCTACGAGCAGTACTTC. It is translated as CASSTQGSDSPYEQYF.

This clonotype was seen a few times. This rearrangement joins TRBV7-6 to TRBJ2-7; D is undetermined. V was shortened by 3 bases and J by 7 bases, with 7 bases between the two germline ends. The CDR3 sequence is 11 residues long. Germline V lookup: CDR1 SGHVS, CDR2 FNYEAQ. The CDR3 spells CASSLNGEQYF. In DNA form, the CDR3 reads TGTGCCAGCAGCTTGAACGGGGAGCAGTACTTC. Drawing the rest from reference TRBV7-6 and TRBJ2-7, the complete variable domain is GAGVSQSPRYKVTKRGQDVALRCDPISGHVSLYWYRQALGQGPEFLTYFNYEAQQDKSGLPNDRFSAERPEGSISTLTIQRTEQRDSAMYRCASSLNGEQYFGPGTRLTVT.

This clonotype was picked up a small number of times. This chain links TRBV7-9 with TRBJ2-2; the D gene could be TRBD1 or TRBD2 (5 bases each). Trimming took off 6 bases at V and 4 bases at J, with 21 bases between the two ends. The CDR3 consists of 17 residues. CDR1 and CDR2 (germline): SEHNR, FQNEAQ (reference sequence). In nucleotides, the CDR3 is TGTGCCAGCAGATCACCTTCCGGGACGGAAGGCACCGGGGAGCTGTTTTTT. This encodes CASRSPSGTEGTGELFF. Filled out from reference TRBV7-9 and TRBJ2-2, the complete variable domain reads DTGVSQNPRHKITKRGQNVTFRCDPISEHNRLYWYRQTLGQGPEFLTYFQNEAQLEKSRLLSDRFSAERPKGSFSTLEIQRTEQGDSAMYLCASRSPSGTEGTGELFFGEGSRLTVL.

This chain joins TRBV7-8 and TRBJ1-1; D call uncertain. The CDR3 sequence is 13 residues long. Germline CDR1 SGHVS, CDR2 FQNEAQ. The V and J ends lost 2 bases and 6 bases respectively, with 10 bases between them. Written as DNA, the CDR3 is TGTGCCAGCAGCTTAAATTGGCGGCCTGAAGCTTTCTTT. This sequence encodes CASSLNWRPEAFF.

CDR3 coding DNA: TGTGCCAGCAGCCAAGAGTACAGGCACAGAGAGACCCAGTACTTC. Residues: CASSQEYRHRETQYF. The gene calls are TRBV3-1 and TRBJ2-5; D is perhaps TRBD1 (5 bases). Germline V gene sequence: CDR1 LGHDT, CDR2 YNNKEL (reference sequence). Trimming took 0 bases from V and 4 from J, leaving 12 bases between them. This CDR3 spans 15 amino acids.

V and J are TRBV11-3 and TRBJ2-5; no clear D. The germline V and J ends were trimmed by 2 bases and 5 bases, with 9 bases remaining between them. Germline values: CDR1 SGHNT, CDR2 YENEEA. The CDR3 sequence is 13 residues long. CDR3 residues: CASSLSEPETQYF. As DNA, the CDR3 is TGTGCCAGCAGCTTATCGGAGCCGGAGACCCAGTACTTC.